The entry that follows covers one T cell receptor (beta chain) sequence. Antigen: not known. J was trimmed by 2 bases and V by 8 bases; bases with no gene match: 3. Germline CDR1 and CDR2: LNHDA and SQIVND (reference sequence). The CDR3 is 13 amino acids. CD8+ and CD4+ T cells taken from blood had their TCR beta sequenced. Through negative isolation, CD4+ and CD8+ T cells were obtained, while TEMRA cells were enriched using FACS. These data are taken from a study of CD8 T cells in Susac syndrome. Random hexamers were used to reverse transcribe the RNA input (roughly 0.5 to 1 ug). A single record per CDR3 protein comes from TCRdb applying MiXCR to the immunoSEQ multiplex PCR reads. Of roughly 150,000 distinct CDR3 sequences in the sample, 80% to 95% were seen once. Broader study findings: As the study acknowledged, the number of individuals who were part of its TCR sequencing and HLA analysis was relatively small.

The source material was CD4+ T cells from PBMCs. The receptor comes from a human donor in good health. V gene TRBV19 combines with J gene TRBJ2-5, with TRBD2 identical over 9 bases. The CDR3 loop reads CASRLAEQETQYF. CDR3 nucleotides: TGTGCCAGTCGACTAGCGGAACAAGAGACCCAGTACTTC. The whole variable domain, remainder taken from reference TRBV19 and TRBJ2-5, is DGGITQSPKYLFRKEGQNVTLSCEQNLNHDAMYWYRQDPGQGLRLIYYSQIVNDFQKGDIAEGYSVSREKKESFPLTVTSAQKNPTAFYLCASRLAEQETQYFGPGTRLLVL.